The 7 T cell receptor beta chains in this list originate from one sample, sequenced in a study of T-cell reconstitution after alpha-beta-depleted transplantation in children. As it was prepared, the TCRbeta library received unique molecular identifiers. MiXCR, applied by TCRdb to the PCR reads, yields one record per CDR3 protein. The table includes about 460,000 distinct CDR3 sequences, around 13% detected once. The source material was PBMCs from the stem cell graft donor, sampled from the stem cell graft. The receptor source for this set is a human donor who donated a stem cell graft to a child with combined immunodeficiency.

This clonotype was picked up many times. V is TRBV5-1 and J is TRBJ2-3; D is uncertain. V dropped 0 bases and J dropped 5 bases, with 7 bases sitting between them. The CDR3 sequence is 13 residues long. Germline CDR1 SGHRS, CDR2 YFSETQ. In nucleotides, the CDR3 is TGCGCCAGCAGCTTGGGGGCTGGAGATACGCAGTATTTT. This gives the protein CASSLGAGDTQYF.

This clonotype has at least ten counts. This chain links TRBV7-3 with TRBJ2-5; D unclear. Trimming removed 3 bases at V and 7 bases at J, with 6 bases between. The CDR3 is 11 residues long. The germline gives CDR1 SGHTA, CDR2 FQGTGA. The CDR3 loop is CASSFVTTQYF. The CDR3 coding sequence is TGTGCCAGCAGCTTCGTGACGACCCAGTACTTC.

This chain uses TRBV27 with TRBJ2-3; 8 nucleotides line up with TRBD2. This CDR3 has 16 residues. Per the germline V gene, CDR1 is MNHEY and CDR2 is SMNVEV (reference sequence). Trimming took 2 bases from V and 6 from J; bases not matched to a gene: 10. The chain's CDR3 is CASSLKTSGAGDTQYF. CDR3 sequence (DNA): TGTGCCAGCAGTTTAAAAACTAGCGGTGCGGGTGATACGCAGTATTTT.

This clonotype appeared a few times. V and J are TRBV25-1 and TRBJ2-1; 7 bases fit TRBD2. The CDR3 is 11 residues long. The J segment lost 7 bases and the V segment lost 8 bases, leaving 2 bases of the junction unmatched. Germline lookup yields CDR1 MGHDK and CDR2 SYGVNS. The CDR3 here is CASGGVNEQFF. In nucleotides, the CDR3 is TGTGCCAGCGGGGGGGTAAATGAGCAGTTCTTC.

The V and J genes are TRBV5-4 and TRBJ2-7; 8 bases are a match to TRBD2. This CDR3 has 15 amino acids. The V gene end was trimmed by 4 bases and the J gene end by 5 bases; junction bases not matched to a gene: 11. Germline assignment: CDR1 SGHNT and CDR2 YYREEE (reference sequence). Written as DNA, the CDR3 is TGTGCCAGCAGCCCTGCCGGGACTAGACATGACGAGCAGTACTTC. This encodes CASSPAGTRHDEQYF.

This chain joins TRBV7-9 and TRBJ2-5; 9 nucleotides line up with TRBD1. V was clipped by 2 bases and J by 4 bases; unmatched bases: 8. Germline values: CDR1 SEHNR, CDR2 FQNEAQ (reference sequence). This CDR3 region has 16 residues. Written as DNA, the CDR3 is TGTGCCAGCAGCTTATTTGGGGACAGGGCGTTAGAGACCCAGTACTTC. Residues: CASSLFGDRALETQYF.

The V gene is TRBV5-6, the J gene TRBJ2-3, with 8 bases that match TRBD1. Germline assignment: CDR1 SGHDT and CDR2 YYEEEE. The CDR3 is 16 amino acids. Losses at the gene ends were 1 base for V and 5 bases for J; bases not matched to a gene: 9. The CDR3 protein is CASSLSGGGLGDTQYF. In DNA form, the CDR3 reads TGTGCCAGCAGCTTGTCAGGGGGCGGTTTGGGAGATACGCAGTATTTT.